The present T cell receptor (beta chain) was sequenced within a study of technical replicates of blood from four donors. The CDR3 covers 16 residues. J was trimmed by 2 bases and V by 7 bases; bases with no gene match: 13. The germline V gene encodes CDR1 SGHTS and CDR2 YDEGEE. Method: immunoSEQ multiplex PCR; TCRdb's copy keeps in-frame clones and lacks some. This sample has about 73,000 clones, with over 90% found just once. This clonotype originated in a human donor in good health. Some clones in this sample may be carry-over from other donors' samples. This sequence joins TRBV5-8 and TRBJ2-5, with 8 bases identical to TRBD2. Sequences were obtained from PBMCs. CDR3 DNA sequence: TGTGCCAGCCGGCGGGGGGTTAACGACCGACAAGAGACCCAGTACTTC. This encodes CASRRGVNDRQETQYF.